Below are 31 T cell receptor beta chains sequenced from a single sample in a study of shared clonotypes between healthy human individuals. Sequenced by immunoSEQ multiplex PCR; TCRdb stores in-frame clones only, minus some. Of some 2.4 million clones in the sample, 80% to 95% were seen once. The sequencing sample was made of naive CD4+ T cells from PBMCs. As for subset: CD45RA+ positively selected. All receptors come from a man younger than 35 in good health. Some clones in this sample may be carry-over from other donors' samples.

This rearrangement joins TRBV7-2 to TRBJ2-1; 7 nucleotides line up with TRBD1. V shed 4 bases and J 4 bases; nucleotides not matched to a gene: 7. Germline loops: CDR1 SGHTA, CDR2 FQGNSA. The CDR3 contains 15 residues. Here the CDR3 reads CASSSVGQTYNEQFF. The CDR3 DNA reads TGTGCCAGCAGCTCAGTGGGACAGACTTACAATGAGCAGTTCTTC.

The V gene is TRBV7-9, the J gene TRBJ1-2; D possibly corresponds to TRBD1 (5 bases). CDR1 SEHNR and CDR2 FQNEAQ come from the germline V gene (reference sequence). The CDR3 length is 14 residues. Trimming cost V 3 bases and J 4 bases, with 12 bases left between them. The CDR3 DNA follows: TGTGCCAGCAGCTTCGGGGGGGTATTCTATGGCTACACCTTC. Translated: CASSFGGVFYGYTF. Full variable domain (rest looked up from reference TRBV7-9 and TRBJ1-2): DTGVSQNPRHKITKRGQNVTFRCDPISEHNRLYWYRQTLGQGPEFLTYFQNEAQLEKSRLLSDRFSAERPKGSFSTLEIQRTEQGDSAMYLCASSFGGVFYGYTFGSGTRLTVV.

The table lists this clone with a count of one. This same CDR3 is encoded by further DNA sequences in the sample. The J gene is TRBJ1-2, the V gene TRBV19; weak D call: TRBD1 (5 bases). The CDR3 consists of 15 residues. Trimming cost V 3 bases and J 0 bases, with 11 bases left between them. Germline loops: CDR1 LNHDA, CDR2 SQIVND (reference sequence). CDR3 nucleotide sequence: TGTGCCAGTAGTATCGGCGGGGGTGCTAACTATGGCTACACCTTC. This translates into CASSIGGGANYGYTF.

This clone was seen just once. The chain carries TRBV28 and TRBJ1-5; TRBD1 matches at 10 bases. This CDR3 is 16 amino acids long. Germline CDR1 reads MDHEN; CDR2 reads SYDVKM. After removal of 7 bases from V and 7 bases from J, the junction contained 13 bases not matched to a gene. The CDR3 region has the DNA TGTGCCAGCAATAGACCCGGACAGGGGGTAAGGCAGCCCCAGCATTTT. As protein: CASNRPGQGVRQPQHF.

The chain joins TRBV7-6 to TRBJ2-3; TRBD2 agrees at 13 bases. With 5 bases clipped from V and 2 bases from J, the junction kept 22 bases outside the gene matches. The CDR3 loop spans 22 amino acids. Looked up from germline, CDR1 is SGHVS and CDR2 is FNYEAQ. CDR3 DNA sequence: TGTGCCAGCAGCCCTACTTCCCCACTAGCGGGAGGGAGACCGGTGGACACAGATACGCAGTATTTT. Residues: CASSPTSPLAGGRPVDTDTQYF.

As regards this clone: This sample includes further DNA sequences coding for the same CDR3. The V call is TRBV7-9, the J call TRBJ1-2; D is undetermined. V shed 3 bases and J shed 5 bases, with 7 bases lying between them. The CDR3 spans 12 residues. Germline-derived CDR1 and CDR2 are SEHNR and FQNEAQ (reference sequence). CDR3 residues: CASSFNQYGYTF. CDR3 in DNA: TGTGCCAGCAGCTTTAATCAATATGGCTACACCTTC.

Regarding this clone: Other DNA sequences in the sample encode the same CDR3. The chain is built from TRBV28 and TRBJ2-1; possibly TRBD1 or TRBD2 for D (5 bases each). The CDR3 spans 11 residues. The V end was cut by 6 bases, the J end by 11 bases, with 11 bases between. Germline CDR1 MDHEN, CDR2 SYDVKM. CDR3 protein: CASSLRDQQFF. For the CDR3, the DNA is TGTGCCAGCAGCCTACGGGACCAGCAGTTCTTC.

Only a few counts were recorded for this clone. In the same sample, other DNA sequences code for this CDR3. The chain has TRBV5-1 and TRBJ1-1; D not resolved. The CDR3 is 13 residues long. The V gene lost 4 bases and the J gene lost 1 base, with 8 bases spanning the gap. CDR1 SGHRS and CDR2 YFSETQ come from the germline V gene. In nucleotides, the CDR3 is TGCGCCAGCAGCCTGACCAGGAACACTGAAGCTTTCTTT. It is translated as CASSLTRNTEAFF. Full variable domain (outside the CDR3, taken from reference TRBV5-1 and TRBJ1-1): KAGVTQTPRYLIKTRGQQVTLSCSPISGHRSVSWYQQTPGQGLQFLFEYFSETQRNKGNFPGRFSGRQFSNSRSEMNVSTLELGDSALYLCASSLTRNTEAFFGQGTRLTVV.

The sample holds a few counts of this clone. The chain couples TRBV6-8 to TRBJ1-2; D is ambiguous. In germline, CDR1 is MNHGY, CDR2 SAAAGT. The V and J ends lost 5 bases and 1 base respectively, with 14 bases between them. The CDR3 spans 15 residues. DNA of the CDR3: TGTGCCAGCAGTCCCCCCGGGCCGGATAACTATGGCTACACCTTC. Amino acid sequence: CASSPPGPDNYGYTF.

The rearrangement links TRBV2 to TRBJ1-1, with D tentatively TRBD1 (6 bases). The CDR3 runs to 18 residues. Germline V CDR1 and CDR2: SNHLY, FYNNEI. V shed 7 bases and J shed 0 bases, with 24 bases lying between them. The CDR3 DNA reads as TGTGCCAGCACTGCGGTGGCGGGGGGCCGATCCTTGAACACTGAAGCTTTCTTT. This gives the protein CASTAVAGGRSLNTEAFF.

The chain joins TRBV4-3 to TRBJ2-2, with 7 positions matching TRBD2. The CDR3 runs to 15 residues. J was trimmed by 7 bases and V by 4 bases; bases with no gene match: 9. Germline assignment: CDR1 LGHNA and CDR2 YSLEER. CDR3 DNA: TGCGCCAGCAGCCTACGATCGACGGGGGGCGGGGAGCTGTTTTTT. This encodes CASSLRSTGGGELFF.

This chain uses TRBV28 with TRBJ1-2, with 7 nucleotides matching TRBD1. The CDR3 consists of 14 residues. CDR1 is MDHEN, CDR2 SYDVKM, per germline. Trimming took 2 bases from V and 4 from J; bases not matched to a gene: 4. DNA of the CDR3: TGTGCCAGCAGTTTAGAAACAGGGGCCTATGGCTACACCTTC. This encodes CASSLETGAYGYTF.

This CDR3 is CASSPRAAGSGNTIYF. CDR3 nucleotide sequence: TGTGCCAGCTCACCACGGGCCGCGGGCTCTGGAAACACCATATATTTT. The chain combines TRBV18 with TRBJ1-3; D is unresolved. Germline-derived CDR1 and CDR2 are KGHSH and LQKENI. There are 16 residues in the CDR3. Trimming pared 1 base from V and 0 bases from J, leaving 10 bases between.

The J gene is TRBJ2-7, the V gene TRBV7-3; 7 bases are shared with TRBD1. Germline lookup yields CDR1 SGHTA and CDR2 FQGTGA. Germline trimming cut 2 bases from V and 9 bases from J; bases unmatched to any gene: 10. The CDR3 extends over 14 amino acids. The CDR3 region is CASSLQDRTSRQYF. CDR3 nucleotides: TGTGCCAGCAGCTTACAGGACAGGACCTCGCGGCAGTACTTC. Together with reference TRBV7-3 and TRBJ2-7, the CDR3 gives the full variable domain: GAGVSQTPSNKVTEKGKYVELRCDPISGHTALYWYRQSLGQGPEFLIYFQGTGAADDSGLPNDRFFAVRPEGSVSTLKIQRTERGDSAVYLCASSLQDRTSRQYFGPGTRLTVT.

The rearrangement joins TRBV5-1 to TRBJ2-7, with D hard to call. Deletions cut 0 bases from V and 1 base from J, with 8 bases between. This CDR3 is built from 14 residues. Germline assignment: CDR1 SGHRS and CDR2 YFSETQ. The DNA for the CDR3 is TGCGCCAGCAGCTTGGACGGAAAATCCTACGAGCAGTACTTC. It yields the protein CASSLDGKSYEQYF.

This clone showed up just once. The chain carries TRBV5-4 and TRBJ2-2; TRBD2 aligns across 11 bases. Germline V CDR1 and CDR2: SGHNT, YYREEE (reference sequence). V trimming: 4 bases; J trimming: 1 base; junction bases outside the gene matches: 6. CDR3 length: 17 residues. CDR3 sequence reads: CASSIVTSGGNTGELFF. DNA for the CDR3: TGTGCCAGCAGCATAGTAACTAGCGGGGGGAACACCGGGGAGCTGTTTTTT. Looking up the rest from reference TRBV5-4 and TRBJ2-2 gives the full variable domain: ETGVTQSPTHLIKTRGQQVTLRCSSQSGHNTVSWYQQALGQGPQFIFQYYREEENGRGNFPPRFSGLQFPNYSSELNVNALELDDSALYLCASSIVTSGGNTGELFFGEGSRLTVL.

In the case of this clone: A read error may produce the germline difference seen at one junction end. This CDR3 reads CVTVAGGHYEQFF. The CDR3 DNA reads as TGCGTTACCGTAGCGGGAGGGCATTATGAGCAGTTCTTC. This chain links TRBV28 with TRBJ2-1; TRBD2 agrees at 11 bases. Germline-derived CDR1 and CDR2 are MDHEN and SYDVKM. The CDR3 runs 13 residues.

This rearrangement joins TRBV7-2 to TRBJ2-3; D is ambiguous. In germline, CDR1 is SGHTA, CDR2 FQGNSA. The V and J ends lost 4 bases and 2 bases respectively, with 4 bases between them. CDR3 length: 12 residues. CDR3 DNA: TGTGCCAGCAGCTACTACACAGATACGCAGTATTTT. This sequence encodes CASSYYTDTQYF.

Of note for this clone: The sample carries other DNA sequences with the same CDR3. This chain uses TRBV11-3 with TRBJ2-1; D is unclear. V gave up 5 bases and J gave up 7 bases, with 9 bases separating them. Germline-derived CDR1 and CDR2 are SGHNT and YENEEA. This CDR3 comprises 12 residues. The CDR3 sequence is CASSLDSNEQFF. CDR3 bases: TGTGCCAGCAGCCTCGATTCGAATGAGCAGTTCTTC.

The rearrangement joins TRBV5-5 to TRBJ2-7; 9 bases map to TRBD1. V dropped 4 bases and J dropped 2; count of bases not matched to a gene: 7. Germline assignment: CDR1 SGHKS and CDR2 YYEKEE (reference sequence). The CDR3 has 15 residues. The CDR3 bases are TGTGCCAGCAGCACGGGACAGGGCAGCCCCTACGAGCAGTACTTC. It encodes CASSTGQGSPYEQYF.

The chain has TRBV4-2 and TRBJ2-7; D is unresolved. CDR1 LGHNA and CDR2 YNFKEQ come from the germline V gene. Between the trimmed V and J ends, which lost 2 bases and 7 bases, there was a span of 6 bases. This CDR3 has 11 amino acids. The CDR3 sequence is CASSQMREQYF. In nucleotides, the CDR3 is TGTGCCAGCAGCCAAATGCGAGAGCAGTACTTC.

To note about this clone: The junction departs from the called germline gene at one end, perhaps through a read error. The chain recombines TRBV4-3 with TRBJ2-3; D is possibly TRBD1 (5 bases). Germline CDR1 reads LGHNA; CDR2 reads YSLEER. This CDR3 has 14 residues. CDR3 bases: TGCGCCAGCATCCAAAACGGCAGGGCAGATACGCAGTATTTT. It specifies CASIQNGRADTQYF.

About this clone itself: Other nucleotide sequences from this sample produce the same CDR3. The rearrangement joins TRBV28 to TRBJ1-1, with D unclear. V lost 5 bases and J lost 5, with 6 bases in between. Germline V lookup: CDR1 MDHEN, CDR2 SYDVKM. The CDR3 has 11 amino acids. CDR3: CASSPRTEAFF. The DNA of the CDR3 is TGTGCCAGCAGTCCGAGAACTGAAGCTTTCTTT.

Comments on this clone: Distinct nucleotide sequences in the sample also encode this CDR3. The chain carries TRBV6-5 and TRBJ2-7; either TRBD1 or TRBD2 may fit D (5 bases each). The CDR3 runs 15 residues. CDR1 is MNHEY and CDR2 is SVGAGI in the germline V gene. V was trimmed by 5 bases and J by 0 bases, leaving 14 bases between them. The CDR3 DNA reads TGTGCCAGCAGTCGCGATCGGGACCGCTCCTACGAGCAGTACTTC. Translated: CASSRDRDRSYEQYF.

The chain couples TRBV5-6 to TRBJ2-1, with 7 positions matching TRBD2. Germline CDR1 SGHDT, CDR2 YYEEEE. Losses at the gene ends were 1 base for V and 12 bases for J; bases not matched to a gene: 10. The CDR3 totals 14 residues. The CDR3: CASSLLDPSGLQFF. The CDR3, as DNA: TGTGCCAGCAGCTTGTTAGATCCTAGCGGTTTGCAGTTCTTC.

The rearrangement uses TRBV5-1 and TRBJ2-1, with 15 bases matching TRBD2. V shed 4 bases and J 9 bases; nucleotides not matched to a gene: 5. Germline V gene data show CDR1 as SGHRS and CDR2 as YFSETQ. The CDR3 extends over 15 amino acids. CDR3 region: CASSEGLAGGTEQFF. The CDR3 DNA sequence: TGCGCCAGCAGCGAGGGACTAGCGGGAGGTACTGAGCAGTTCTTC.

The chain carries TRBV7-3 and TRBJ1-5; 8 nucleotides align to TRBD1. The germline V gene has CDR1 SGHTA and CDR2 FQGTGA. The length of the CDR3 is 20 residues. J lost 1 base, V lost 1 base, and 15 bases had no gene match. The CDR3 loop is CASSLIPRSRGRDSNQPQHF. The CDR3 DNA is TGTGCCAGCAGCTTAATCCCCCGAAGCAGGGGGCGCGACAGCAATCAGCCCCAGCATTTT. The full variable domain, its missing parts supplied by reference TRBV7-3 and TRBJ1-5, is GAGVSQTPSNKVTEKGKYVELRCDPISGHTALYWYRQSLGQGPEFLIYFQGTGAADDSGLPNDRFFAVRPEGSVSTLKIQRTERGDSAVYLCASSLIPRSRGRDSNQPQHFGDGTRLSIL.

This chain uses TRBV4-1 with TRBJ1-5, with TRBD1 as a possible D gene (5 bases). The V gene lost 4 bases and the J gene lost 0 bases, with 19 bases spanning the gap. Germline V gives CDR1 MGHRA, CDR2 YSYEKL. The CDR3 consists of 18 residues. The CDR3 DNA sequence: TGCGCCAGCAGCCGTTCCAACAACGGGGGGAATAGCAATCAGCCCCAGCATTTT. This encodes CASSRSNNGGNSNQPQHF.

In its sample, this clone was seen a few times. This chain joins TRBV4-1 and TRBJ2-2; 7 bases are shared with TRBD2. With 0 bases clipped from V and 6 bases from J, the junction kept 1 base outside the gene matches. CDR3 length: 14 residues. CDR1 is MGHRA and CDR2 is YSYEKL in the germline V gene. This CDR3 is CASSQELASGELFF. The CDR3 DNA follows: TGCGCCAGCAGCCAAGAACTAGCGTCCGGGGAGCTGTTTTTT.

DNA of the CDR3: TGTGCTAGTGGTTTTTTCGGGAGCTCCACAGCGACGGGACGGTACAATGAGCAGTTCTTC. Its protein is CASGFFGSSTATGRYNEQFF. The rearrangement uses TRBV12-5 and TRBJ2-1, with TRBD2 as a possible D gene (6 bases). The germline V gene encodes CDR1 LGHNT and CDR2 FRNRAP. The CDR3 loop spans 20 amino acids. With 3 bases removed from V and 4 bases from J, the gap between germline ends came to 28 bases.

CDR3 sequence reads: CASSLRLGASYNEQFF. CDR3 in DNA: TGTGCCAGCAGCTTGCGTCTCGGGGCGTCCTACAATGAGCAGTTCTTC. The chain carries TRBV5-6 and TRBJ2-1; D is perhaps TRBD1 or TRBD2 (5 bases each). The ends were cut back, 1 base at V and 1 base at J, with 12 bases in the middle. The CDR3 consists of 16 residues. Germline V CDR1 and CDR2: SGHDT, YYEEEE.